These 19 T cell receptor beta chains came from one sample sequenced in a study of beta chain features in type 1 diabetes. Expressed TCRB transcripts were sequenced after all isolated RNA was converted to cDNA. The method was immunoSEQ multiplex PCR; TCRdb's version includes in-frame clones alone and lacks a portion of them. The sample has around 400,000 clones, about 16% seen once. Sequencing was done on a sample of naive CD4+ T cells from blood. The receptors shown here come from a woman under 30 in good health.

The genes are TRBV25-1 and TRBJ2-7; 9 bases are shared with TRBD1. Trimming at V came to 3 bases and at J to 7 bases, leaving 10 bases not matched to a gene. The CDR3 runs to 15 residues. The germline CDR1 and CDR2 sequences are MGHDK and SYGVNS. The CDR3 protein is CASSEAGTGTGEQYF. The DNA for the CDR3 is TGTGCCAGCAGTGAGGCCGGGACAGGGACGGGAGAGCAGTACTTC.

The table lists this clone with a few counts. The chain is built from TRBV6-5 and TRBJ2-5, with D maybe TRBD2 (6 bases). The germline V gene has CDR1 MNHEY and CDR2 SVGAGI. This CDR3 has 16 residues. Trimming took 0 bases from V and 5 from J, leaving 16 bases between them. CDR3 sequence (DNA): TGTGCCAGCAGTTACTCTAGCGGAAATTCCCGGGAGACCCAGTACTTC. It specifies CASSYSSGNSRETQYF.

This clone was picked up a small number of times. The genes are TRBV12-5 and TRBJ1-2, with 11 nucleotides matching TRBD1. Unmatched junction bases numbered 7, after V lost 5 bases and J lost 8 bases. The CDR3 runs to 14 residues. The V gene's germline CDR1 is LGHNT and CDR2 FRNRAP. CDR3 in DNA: TGTGCTAGTGGTCCGGGACAGGGGGAAGGGGGCTACACCTTC. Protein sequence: CASGPGQGEGGYTF.

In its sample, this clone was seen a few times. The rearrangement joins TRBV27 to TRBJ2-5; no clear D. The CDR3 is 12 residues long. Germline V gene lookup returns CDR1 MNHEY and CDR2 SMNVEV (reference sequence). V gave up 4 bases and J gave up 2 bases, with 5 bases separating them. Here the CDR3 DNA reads TGTGCCAGCAGTTCCCCGCAAGAGACCCAGTACTTC. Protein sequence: CASSSPQETQYF.

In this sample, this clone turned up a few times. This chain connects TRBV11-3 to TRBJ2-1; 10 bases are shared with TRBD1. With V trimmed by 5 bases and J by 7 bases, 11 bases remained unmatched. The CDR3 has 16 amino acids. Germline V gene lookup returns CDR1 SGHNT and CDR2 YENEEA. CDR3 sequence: CASSQTGQGIWNEQFF. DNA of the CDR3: TGTGCCAGCAGCCAGACGGGACAGGGGATTTGGAATGAGCAGTTCTTC.

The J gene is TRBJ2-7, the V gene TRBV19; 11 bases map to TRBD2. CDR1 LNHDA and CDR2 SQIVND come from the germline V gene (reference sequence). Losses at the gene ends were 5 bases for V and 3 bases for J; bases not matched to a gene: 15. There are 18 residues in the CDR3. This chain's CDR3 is CASSPSRTSGFRGYEQYF. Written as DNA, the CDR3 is TGTGCCAGTAGTCCGTCCCGGACTAGCGGGTTCCGGGGCTACGAGCAGTACTTC.

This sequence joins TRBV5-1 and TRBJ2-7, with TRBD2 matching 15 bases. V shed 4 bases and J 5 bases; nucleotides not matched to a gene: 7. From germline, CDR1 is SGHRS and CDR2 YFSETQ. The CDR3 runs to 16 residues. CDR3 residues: CASSLRTSGRADEQYF. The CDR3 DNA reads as TGCGCCAGCAGCCTACGGACTAGCGGGAGGGCCGACGAGCAGTACTTC.

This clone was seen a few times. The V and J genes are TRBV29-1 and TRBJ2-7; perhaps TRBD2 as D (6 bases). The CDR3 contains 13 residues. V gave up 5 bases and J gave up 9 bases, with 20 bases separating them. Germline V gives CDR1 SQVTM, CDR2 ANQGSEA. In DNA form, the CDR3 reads TGCAGCGTTACGGGAGAGGGGCGCGGCGGGCAGTACTTC. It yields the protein CSVTGEGRGGQYF.

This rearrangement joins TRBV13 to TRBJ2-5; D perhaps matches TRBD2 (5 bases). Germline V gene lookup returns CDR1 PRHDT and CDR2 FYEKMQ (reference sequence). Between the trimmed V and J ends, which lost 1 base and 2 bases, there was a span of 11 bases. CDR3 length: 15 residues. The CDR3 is CASSLEGARQETQYF. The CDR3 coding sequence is TGTGCCAGCAGCTTAGAGGGAGCTAGACAAGAGACCCAGTACTTC.

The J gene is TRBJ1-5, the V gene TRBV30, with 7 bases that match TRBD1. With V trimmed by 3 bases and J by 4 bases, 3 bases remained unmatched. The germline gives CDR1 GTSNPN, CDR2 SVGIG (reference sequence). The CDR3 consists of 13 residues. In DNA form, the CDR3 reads TGTGCCTGGAGCCGGGGACAGAATCAGCCCCAGCATTTT. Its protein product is CAWSRGQNQPQHF. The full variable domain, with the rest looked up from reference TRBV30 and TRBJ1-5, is SQTIHQWPATLVQPVGSPLSLECTVEGTSNPNLYWYRQAAGRGLQLLFYSVGIGQISSEVPQNLSASRPQDRQFILSSKKLLLSDSGFYLCAWSRGQNQPQHFGDGTRLSIL.

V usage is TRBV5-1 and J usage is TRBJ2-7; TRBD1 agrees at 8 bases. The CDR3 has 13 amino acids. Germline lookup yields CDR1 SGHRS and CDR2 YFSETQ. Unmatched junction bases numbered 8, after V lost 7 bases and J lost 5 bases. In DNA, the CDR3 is TGCGCCAGCCATAAGACAGGGGACCACGAGCAGTACTTC. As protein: CASHKTGDHEQYF.

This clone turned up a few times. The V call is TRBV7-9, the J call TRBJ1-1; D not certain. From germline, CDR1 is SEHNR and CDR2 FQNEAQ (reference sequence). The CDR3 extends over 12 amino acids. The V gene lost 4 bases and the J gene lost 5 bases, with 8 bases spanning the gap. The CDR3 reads CASSSHKTEAFF. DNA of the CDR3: TGTGCCAGCAGCTCGCACAAGACTGAAGCTTTCTTT.

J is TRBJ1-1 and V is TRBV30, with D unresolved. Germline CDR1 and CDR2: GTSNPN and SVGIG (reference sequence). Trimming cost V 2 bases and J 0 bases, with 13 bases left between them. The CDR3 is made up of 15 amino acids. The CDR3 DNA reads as TGTGCCTGGAGTCTTCTCCGGGAGATGAACACTGAAGCTTTCTTT. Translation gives CAWSLLREMNTEAFF.

The CDR3 bases are TGTGCCGGCGAACAGGGGCACGGTAGGGAAGCTTTCTTT. Amino acids: CAGEQGHGREAFF. The genes are TRBV30 and TRBJ1-1; 7 bases fit TRBD1. There are 13 residues in the CDR3. Germline CDR1 GTSNPN, CDR2 SVGIG (reference sequence). With V trimmed by 8 bases and J by 8 bases, 14 bases remained unmatched.

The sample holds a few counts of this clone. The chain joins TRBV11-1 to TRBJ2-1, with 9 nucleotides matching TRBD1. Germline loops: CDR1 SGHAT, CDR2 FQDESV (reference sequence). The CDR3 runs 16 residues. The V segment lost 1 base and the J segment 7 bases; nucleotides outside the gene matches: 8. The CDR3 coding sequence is TGTGCCAGCAGCTTAGGATTGGGACAGGGCTTAAATGAGCAGTTCTTC. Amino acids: CASSLGLGQGLNEQFF.

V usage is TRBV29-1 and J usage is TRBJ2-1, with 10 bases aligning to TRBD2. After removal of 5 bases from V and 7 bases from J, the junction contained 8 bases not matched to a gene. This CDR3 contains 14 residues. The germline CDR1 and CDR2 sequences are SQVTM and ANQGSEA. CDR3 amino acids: CSVRVSSGSNEQFF. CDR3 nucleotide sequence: TGCAGCGTTAGGGTTTCTAGCGGGAGTAATGAGCAGTTCTTC.

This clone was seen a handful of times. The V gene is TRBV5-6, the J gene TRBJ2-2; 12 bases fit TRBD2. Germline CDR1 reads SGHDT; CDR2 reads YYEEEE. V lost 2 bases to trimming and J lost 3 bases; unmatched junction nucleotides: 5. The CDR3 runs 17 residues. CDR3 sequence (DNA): TGTGCCAGCAGCTTACCTCGACTAGCGGGAGACACCGGGGAGCTGTTTTTT. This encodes CASSLPRLAGDTGELFF.

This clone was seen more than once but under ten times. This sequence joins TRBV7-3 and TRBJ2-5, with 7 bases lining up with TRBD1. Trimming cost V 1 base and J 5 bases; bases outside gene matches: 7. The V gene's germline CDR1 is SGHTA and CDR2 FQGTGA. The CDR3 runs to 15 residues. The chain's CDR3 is CASSLKGGRPETQYF. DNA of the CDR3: TGTGCCAGCAGCTTAAAAGGGGGCCGCCCGGAGACCCAGTACTTC.

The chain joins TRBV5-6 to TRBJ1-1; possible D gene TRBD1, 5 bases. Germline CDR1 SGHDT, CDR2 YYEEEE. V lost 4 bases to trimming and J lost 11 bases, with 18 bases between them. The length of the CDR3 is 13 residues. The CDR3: CASSPEGRGEAFF. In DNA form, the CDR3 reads TGTGCCAGCAGCCCCGAAGGGCGGGGGGAGGCTTTCTTT.